Listed here are 22 T cell receptor beta chains from one sample, sequenced in a study of monozygotic twins with inflammatory bowel disease. TCRdb processed the 5' RACE reads again and assigns one entry to each CDR3 protein, with no DNA. Across 160,000 or so distinct CDR3 sequences, the top ten clones capture roughly 2.3% of the sample. Sequencing was done on a sample of blood. The source of these receptors is a human donor with ulcerative colitis or Crohn's disease, or a healthy co-twin of an affected twin (not recorded which).

The V call is TRBV6-1, the J call TRBJ1-2; the TCRdb D gene call, TRBD1, has no DNA to confirm it. Germline V gives CDR1 MNHNS, CDR2 SASEGT. The CDR3 consists of 16 residues. The CDR3 spells CASRWTGGKGSYGYTF.

This rearrangement joins TRBV4-2 to TRBJ2-5; TCRdb proposes TRBD1, but this gene call is untestable without DNA. The CDR3 sequence is 15 residues long. From germline, CDR1 is LGHNA and CDR2 YNFKEQ. The CDR3 here is CASSQKPGIGETQYF.

The rearrangement links TRBV7-8 to TRBJ2-3; TCRdb lists TRBD1, though no DNA is available to test this call. This CDR3 is built from 15 residues. The germline CDR1 and CDR2 sequences are SGHVS and FQNEAQ. This CDR3 is CASSAVPGVVDTQYF.

V gene TRBV30 combines with J gene TRBJ2-3. Germline V gene lookup returns CDR1 GTSNPN and CDR2 SVGIG (reference sequence). The CDR3 loop spans 15 amino acids. The CDR3 region is CAWREQVAGTDTQYF.

The chain employs TRBV6-6 and TRBJ1-1; TCRdb picks TRBD1, but there is no DNA to check that call. The CDR3 length is 12 residues. Germline CDR1 reads MNHNY; CDR2 reads SVGAGI (reference sequence). The CDR3 loop reads CASSYEGTEAFF.

The rearrangement uses TRBV7-2 and TRBJ2-1; TCRdb's D gene call, TRBD1, goes unchecked for lack of DNA. This CDR3 has 15 amino acids. Germline assignment: CDR1 SGHTA and CDR2 FQGNSA. This CDR3 is CASSLEGVRDDRQFF.

The chain couples TRBV7-9 to TRBJ2-7; checking the TCRdb D call of TRBD1 is not possible without DNA. The CDR3 spans 14 residues. Germline values: CDR1 SEHNR, CDR2 FQNEAQ (reference sequence). The CDR3 sequence: CASSPSGMHYEQYF. Full variable domain (outside the CDR3, taken from reference TRBV7-9 and TRBJ2-7): DTGVSQNPRHKITKRGQNVTFRCDPISEHNRLYWYRQTLGQGPEFLTYFQNEAQLEKSRLLSDRFSAERPKGSFSTLEIQRTEQGDSAMYLCASSPSGMHYEQYFGPGTRLTVT.

The J gene is TRBJ1-1, the V gene TRBV12-3 or TRBV12-4; as DNA is missing, the TRBD1 call by TCRdb cannot be tested. The CDR3 spans 12 residues. The CDR3 is CASSFGDSQAFF.

The chain employs TRBV5-1 and TRBJ1-2; TCRdb's D call of TRBD1 is untestable without DNA. Germline V gene sequence: CDR1 SGHRS, CDR2 YFSETQ. The CDR3 runs to 13 residues. CDR3 sequence: CASRGQGGYGYTF.

V is TRBV11-3 and J is TRBJ2-1; there is no DNA to check the TCRdb D call of TRBD2. The germline V gene encodes CDR1 SGHNT and CDR2 YENEEA. This CDR3 has 16 residues. CDR3 loop: CASSLVGTSGSNEQFF.

This chain links TRBV12-3 or TRBV12-4 with TRBJ2-2; TCRdb's assignment of TRBD1 cannot be checked, as there is no DNA. This CDR3 has 15 residues. CDR3 protein: CASSLRQGAVGELFF.

The V and J genes are TRBV13 and TRBJ2-1; lacking DNA, the TRBD2 call made by TCRdb goes unchecked. The CDR3 runs to 18 residues. CDR1 is PRHDT and CDR2 is FYEKMQ in the germline V gene (reference sequence). The CDR3 loop reads CASSPGPSGRAAYNEQFF.

The rearrangement joins TRBV28 to TRBJ1-5. The CDR3 sequence is 16 residues long. Per the germline V gene, CDR1 is MDHEN and CDR2 is SYDVKM. The CDR3 here is CASSLRRGYSNQPQHF.

The chain has TRBV12-3 or TRBV12-4 and TRBJ1-2; without DNA, the TCRdb call of TRBD1 cannot be checked. This CDR3 region has 16 residues. The CDR3 is CASSPLRQEESYGYTF.

V usage is TRBV20-1 and J usage is TRBJ2-5; absent DNA, TCRdb's TRBD1 call cannot be checked. The CDR3 runs 15 residues. Germline V gene data show CDR1 as DFQATT and CDR2 as SNEGSKA (reference sequence). The CDR3 protein is CSAFSQTGIQETQYF.

V gene TRBV30 combines with J gene TRBJ2-7; with no DNA, the TCRdb D assignment of TRBD2 cannot be verified. The CDR3 runs 14 residues. Germline-derived CDR1 and CDR2 are GTSNPN and SVGIG (reference sequence). CDR3 protein: CAWSVSGWVYEQYF.

The chain joins TRBV20-1 to TRBJ1-2. There are 12 residues in the CDR3. Germline lookup yields CDR1 DFQATT and CDR2 SNEGSKA (reference sequence). The CDR3 loop reads CSASHNNYGYTF.

The V call is TRBV14, the J call TRBJ2-3. Germline V gene lookup returns CDR1 SGHDN and CDR2 FVKESK. This CDR3 comprises 16 residues. The CDR3 loop is CASSQERGTSTDTQYF.

The rearrangement links TRBV5-1 to TRBJ1-1; no DNA is available, so the TRBD1 call from TCRdb remains unchecked. This CDR3 is 16 amino acids long. Germline-derived CDR1 and CDR2 are SGHRS and YFSETQ. The CDR3: CASSPGQGSMNTEAFF. The whole variable domain, remainder taken from reference TRBV5-1 and TRBJ1-1, is KAGVTQTPRYLIKTRGQQVTLSCSPISGHRSVSWYQQTPGQGLQFLFEYFSETQRNKGNFPGRFSGRQFSNSRSEMNVSTLELGDSALYLCASSPGQGSMNTEAFFGQGTRLTVV.

The V gene is TRBV20-1, the J gene TRBJ2-5; TCRdb selects TRBD1, and the lack of DNA leaves this call unchecked. Per germline, CDR1 DFQATT and CDR2 SNEGSKA (reference sequence). CDR3 length: 14 amino acids. The chain's CDR3 is CSARESRDQGTQYF.

The rearrangement joins TRBV7-2 to TRBJ2-7; TCRdb's assignment of TRBD2 cannot be checked, as there is no DNA. Germline V lookup: CDR1 SGHTA, CDR2 FQGNSA. CDR3 length equals 14 residues. CDR3 loop: CATKRGAFLYEQYF.

The chain links TRBV3-1 to TRBJ2-1; TCRdb's D call of TRBD2 is untestable without DNA. The CDR3 is 14 residues long. Germline V lookup: CDR1 LGHDT, CDR2 YNNKEL (reference sequence). This chain's CDR3 is CASSQAAGLNEQFF.